This T cell receptor (beta chain) stems from a study of early T cells in non-severe SARS-CoV-2 infection (dated by TCRdb to 2020 to 2023). For the wider study: Bulk RNA from unsorted whole blood was used for TCR sequencing, so alpha and beta chains could not be paired. General findings and caveats noted by the study authors: Matching against VDJdb was skewed toward anti-spike CD8 responses, likely underestimated virus-specific expansions, and missed private and CD4 specificities.

For this clonotype: Which antigen it targets is not known. Per-base qualities were not stored, and no clone one base away is much larger.

Library method: 5' RACE. The instrument given in TCRdb is NextSeq 500. Unique molecular identifiers were attached to individual cDNA molecules in the TCR library protocol so that sequencing error and PCR bias could be corrected. TCR alpha and beta chains were both sequenced, and the abundances of alpha and beta sequences in each sample were closely correlated with each other. From the authors' description of their analysis: V gene, J gene and CDR3 annotation of TCR sequences was performed with Decombinator V4. TCRs were defined as expanded if a significant change between any two time points was detected under a Poisson model with p below 0.0001. TCR abundances were normalised to the total number of TCRs sequenced in each sample and reported as counts per million. TRAV1-2 paired with TRAJ12, TRAJ20 or TRAJ33 defined MAIT TCRs, while TRAV10 paired with TRAJ18 defined iNKT TCRs. VDJdb, accessed on 1 November 2021, was searched for TCRs annotated for CMV, EBV and SARS-CoV-2, and TCRs annotated for more than one antigen were excluded. TCRdb reworked the public reads: Q25 trimming with fastp, MiXCR clone assembly, productive beta chains retained. All rows with the same CDR3 protein become a single entry with the most common DNA and genes. These V and J calls originate from TCRdb's pipeline instead of the authors' own analysis. This sample holds roughly 40,000 distinct CDR3 sequences; roughly 4% were observed only once. More than 2.5% of the sample lies in the top ten.

This was a case-control study nested in a cohort of healthcare workers in London, UK, who had nasopharyngeal swab PCR tests and blood samples taken every week. Between 23 and 31 March 2020, the week of the UK lockdown, healthcare workers were enrolled and then followed up weekly for as long as 16 weeks. The junction shows trimming of 0 bases on V and 8 bases on J, plus 8 bases between the germline ends. The CDR3, cysteine through phenylalanine, is 12 amino acids long. Of the read, only the CDR3 DNA is kept; its 36 bases are in frame from base 1. Per the germline V gene, SGHRS is the CDR1 and YFSETQ is the CDR2.

The material sequenced was whole blood. This chain is built from TRBV5-1 and TRBJ1-1; no D gene call is confident. This TCR was recovered from an adult who was a healthcare worker with PCR-confirmed SARS-CoV-2 infection or an uninfected control (not recorded which). The DNA sequence is TGCGCCAGCAGCTTGGGGAGCTCCGAAGCTTTCTTT. This is translated as CASSLGSSEAFF.